These 31 T cell receptor beta chains share one sample of origin, sequenced in a study of shared clonotypes between healthy human individuals. The repertoire was sequenced with immunoSEQ multiplex PCR; TCRdb's copy has only in-frame clones and lacks some. In the table there are some 1,900,000 clones, approximately 95% of which are singletons. CD45RO-negative, CCR7-positively selected cells formed the naive CD8 fraction, excluding terminally differentiated effector memory CD45RA+ cells. Sequencing was carried out using naive CD8+ T cells sorted from blood. The receptors stem from a man between 18 and 29 years old in good health.

The chain combines TRBV5-1 with TRBJ2-1; the D gene is possibly TRBD1 (6 bases). CDR3 size: 15 residues. CDR1 and CDR2 from the germline V gene are SGHRS and YFSETQ. V was pared by 0 bases and J by 6 bases, with 13 bases between. The CDR3: CASSLEQGYPNEQFF. CDR3 sequence (DNA): TGCGCCAGCAGCTTGGAGCAGGGGTACCCCAATGAGCAGTTCTTC. The variable domain in full, completed from reference TRBV5-1 and TRBJ2-1, reads KAGVTQTPRYLIKTRGQQVTLSCSPISGHRSVSWYQQTPGQGLQFLFEYFSETQRNKGNFPGRFSGRQFSNSRSEMNVSTLELGDSALYLCASSLEQGYPNEQFFGPGTRLTVL.

This chain links TRBV6-6 with TRBJ2-5; 12 nucleotides match TRBD2. Germline CDR1 MNHNY, CDR2 SVGAGI (reference sequence). V lost 6 bases and J lost 5; bases outside the gene matches: 7. The CDR3 has 15 residues. CDR3 amino acids: CASRPTSGSMETQYF. CDR3 DNA: TGTGCCAGCAGGCCGACTAGCGGGAGTATGGAGACCCAGTACTTC.

This clone has a single count. V is TRBV10-2 and J is TRBJ1-5, with D uncertain. Per the germline V gene, CDR1 is WSHSY and CDR2 is SAAADI. V lost 6 bases to trimming and J lost 0 bases, with 12 bases between them. The CDR3 length is 15 residues. CDR3 residues: CASSDGSLSNQPQHF. DNA for the CDR3: TGCGCCAGCAGCGACGGTTCCCTTAGCAATCAGCCCCAGCATTTT.

The chain has TRBV10-1 and TRBJ2-5, with 12 bases fitting TRBD2. The CDR3 spans 16 residues. CDR1 is WNHNN and CDR2 is SYGVQD in the germline V gene (reference sequence). V shed 6 bases and J 5 bases; nucleotides not matched to a gene: 10. The chain's CDR3 is CASRRTLAGGPETQYF. DNA for the CDR3: TGCGCCAGCAGACGCACCCTAGCGGGAGGGCCGGAGACCCAGTACTTC.

The V call is TRBV6-1, the J call TRBJ1-3; D may be TRBD1 (5 bases). The CDR3 consists of 16 residues. V was pared by 3 bases and J by 0 bases, with 12 bases between. The V gene's germline CDR1 is MNHNS and CDR2 SASEGT. The CDR3 spells CASSDGQGGSGNTIYF. The CDR3 DNA follows: TGTGCCAGCAGTGACGGCCAGGGAGGCTCTGGAAACACCATATATTTT.

The V and J genes are TRBV30 and TRBJ2-2; TRBD2 matches 7 bases. This CDR3 contains 18 residues. Germline-derived CDR1 and CDR2 are GTSNPN and SVGIG (reference sequence). Trimming took 1 base from V and 6 from J; bases not matched to a gene: 17. The CDR3 loop reads CAWSALNWEGRDSGELFF. The CDR3 nucleotides are TGTGCCTGGAGTGCACTAAATTGGGAGGGCAGGGATTCCGGGGAGCTGTTTTTT.

The chain uses TRBV6-5 and TRBJ2-1; TRBD1 agrees at 8 bases. Germline V gene data show CDR1 as MNHEY and CDR2 as SVGAGI. J lost 10 bases, V lost 6 bases, and 11 bases had no gene match. The CDR3 spans 14 residues. The CDR3 reads CASRTGGEHYEQFF. CDR3 DNA: TGTGCCAGCAGAACAGGGGGAGAGCATTACGAGCAGTTCTTC.

The rearrangement links TRBV28 to TRBJ1-6; 7 bases fit TRBD1. There are 19 residues in the CDR3. The ends lost 4 bases at V and 7 bases at J; junction bases unmatched: 19. Looked up from germline, CDR1 is MDHEN and CDR2 is SYDVKM. DNA for the CDR3: TGTGCCAGCAGTTCATGGCGGGTTACAGGGGATCGGAGGAATTCACCCCTCCACTTT. Translated: CASSSWRVTGDRRNSPLHF.

This clone was seen just once. CDR3 nucleotide sequence: TGCGCCAGCAGCCCCGGGACCCTGAACACTGAAGCTTTCTTT. Its protein product is CASSPGTLNTEAFF. This sequence joins TRBV4-3 and TRBJ1-1; tentative D call: TRBD1 (5 bases). Germline assignment: CDR1 LGHNA and CDR2 YSLEER. V lost 4 bases and J 0 bases, leaving 9 bases between the germline ends. The CDR3 contains 14 residues.

This clone has just a few counts. The sample carries other DNA sequences with the same CDR3. The V and J genes are TRBV19 and TRBJ2-5, with 11 bases identical to TRBD2. CDR1 and CDR2 from the germline V gene are LNHDA and SQIVND (reference sequence). The CDR3 length is 15 residues. Losses at the gene ends were 2 bases for V and 1 base for J; bases not matched to a gene: 0. The chain's CDR3 is CASSITSGGQETQYF. CDR3 nucleotide sequence: TGTGCCAGTAGTATAACTAGCGGGGGCCAAGAGACCCAGTACTTC.

The V call is TRBV10-2, the J call TRBJ1-2; perhaps TRBD1 as D (5 bases). Germline V gene sequence: CDR1 WSHSY, CDR2 SAAADI. The CDR3 contains 15 residues. V lost 0 bases to trimming and J lost 6 bases, with 14 bases between them. The CDR3 DNA follows: TGCGCCAGCAGTGAGTCGAATTTTGACAGCAATGGCTACACCTTC. Its protein is CASSESNFDSNGYTF.

On this clone itself: This may arise from a read error, as a much more abundant clone is one base away. Other DNA sequences in this sample translate to the same CDR3. The chain couples TRBV9 to TRBJ1-1, with a possible D match to TRBD1 (5 bases). Germline CDR1 reads SGDLS; CDR2 reads YYNGEE. The CDR3 is 13 amino acids. The ends were cut back, 4 bases at V and 1 base at J, with 8 bases in the middle. The DNA of the CDR3 is TGTGCCAGCAGCCTAGGACAGAACACTGAAGCTTTCTTT. This sequence encodes CASSLGQNTEAFF.

The J gene is TRBJ2-5, the V gene TRBV7-8, with TRBD2 identical over 9 bases. Germline V gene sequence: CDR1 SGHVS, CDR2 FQNEAQ. Germline trimming cut 5 bases from V and 2 bases from J; bases unmatched to any gene: 9. The CDR3 extends over 16 amino acids. As DNA, the CDR3 is TGTGCCAGCAGCCCCCTACTAGCGGGCCTGCAAGAGACCCAGTACTTC. Its translation is CASSPLLAGLQETQYF.

The chain joins TRBV5-4 to TRBJ2-3; no firm D call. From germline, CDR1 is SGHNT and CDR2 YYREEE (reference sequence). V lost 4 bases and J lost 0, with 12 bases in between. This CDR3 comprises 15 residues. In DNA, the CDR3 is TGTGCCAGCAGCATCGACGTACCTAGCACAGATACGCAGTATTTT. This translates into CASSIDVPSTDTQYF.

The chain recombines TRBV5-4 with TRBJ2-3; D possibly uses TRBD1 or TRBD2 (7 bases each). With 4 bases removed from V and 3 bases from J, the gap between germline ends came to 15 bases. The CDR3 is made up of 15 amino acids. The germline V gene encodes CDR1 SGHNT and CDR2 YYREEE (reference sequence). The CDR3 nucleotides read TGTGCCAGCAGCCCACGACAGGGAGGGACAGATACGCAGTATTTT. It encodes CASSPRQGGTDTQYF.

Of note for this clone: This sample also contains other DNA sequences that code for the same CDR3. The chain recombines TRBV9 with TRBJ2-7; D gene ambiguous. Germline CDR1 reads SGDLS; CDR2 reads YYNGEE. V gave up 0 bases and J gave up 3 bases, with 10 bases separating them. This CDR3 is 14 amino acids long. The CDR3 sequence is CASSVGGENYEQYF. Here the CDR3 DNA reads TGTGCCAGCAGCGTAGGTGGAGAAAACTACGAGCAGTACTTC.

The chain is built from TRBV6-5 and TRBJ1-1, with D possibly TRBD1 on 5 matching bases. This CDR3 is 14 amino acids long. Deletions cut 2 bases from V and 3 bases from J, with 10 bases between. Germline V gives CDR1 MNHEY, CDR2 SVGAGI. The CDR3 DNA follows: TGTGCCAGCAGTTACAACACAGGATACACTGAAGCTTTCTTT. Protein: CASSYNTGYTEAFF.

V is TRBV5-6 and J is TRBJ2-3, with a possible D match to TRBD2 (6 bases). Per the germline V gene, CDR1 is SGHDT and CDR2 is YYEEEE. Trimming shortened V by 5 bases and J by 2 bases, and 15 bases separated the two germline ends. The CDR3 is 15 residues long. Written as DNA, the CDR3 is TGTGCCAGCAGAGAATCGGGACTTACCACAGATACGCAGTATTTT. The encoded protein is CASRESGLTTDTQYF.

The chain employs TRBV5-6 and TRBJ1-1, with no clear D. CDR1 and CDR2 from the germline V gene are SGHDT and YYEEEE. This CDR3 is built from 14 residues. The V end was cut by 4 bases, the J end by 4 bases, with 14 bases between. The CDR3 DNA reads as TGTGCCAGCAGCCCGTGGGCGGGAAGCACTGAAGCTTTCTTT. Protein product: CASSPWAGSTEAFF.

V usage is TRBV13 and J usage is TRBJ2-5; the match to TRBD1 covers 10 bases. V trimming: 2 bases; J trimming: 2 bases; junction bases outside the gene matches: 14. CDR1 is PRHDT and CDR2 is FYEKMQ in the germline V gene (reference sequence). The CDR3 contains 19 residues. The CDR3 spells CASSLRGQGTGGTQETQYF. CDR3 DNA: TGTGCCAGCAGCTTAAGGGGACAGGGGACGGGAGGCACTCAAGAGACCCAGTACTTC. Together with reference TRBV13 and TRBJ2-5, the CDR3 gives the full variable domain: AAGVIQSPRHLIKEKRETATLKCYPIPRHDTVYWYQQGPGQDPQFLISFYEKMQSDKGSIPDRFSAQQFSDYHSELNMSSLELGDSALYFCASSLRGQGTGGTQETQYFGPGTRLLVL.

V is TRBV7-9 and J is TRBJ2-3; no reliable D call. V lost 4 bases and J 5 bases, leaving 10 bases between the germline ends. CDR1 and CDR2 (germline): SEHNR, FQNEAQ (reference sequence). This CDR3 is built from 13 residues. Here the CDR3 reads CASSSIEVDTQYF. CDR3 DNA: TGTGCCAGCAGCTCGATTGAGGTAGATACGCAGTATTTT.

V and J are TRBV29-1 and TRBJ2-1; 10 bases map to TRBD2. CDR1 is SQVTM and CDR2 is ANQGSEA in the germline V gene. The V gene end was trimmed by 2 bases and the J gene end by 1 base; junction bases not matched to a gene: 2. The CDR3 is made up of 15 amino acids. CDR3: CSVELLAGSYNEQFF. DNA of the CDR3: TGCAGCGTTGAACTACTAGCGGGGTCCTACAATGAGCAGTTCTTC.

The chain recombines TRBV7-6 with TRBJ1-2; no clear D. Germline V lookup: CDR1 SGHVS, CDR2 FNYEAQ. This CDR3 is 13 amino acids long. V was pared by 4 bases and J by 2 bases, with 8 bases between. The CDR3 spells CASSYQDNYGYTF. CDR3 sequence (DNA): TGTGCCAGCAGCTACCAGGACAACTATGGCTACACCTTC.

The chain is built from TRBV5-4 and TRBJ2-4; tentatively, D is TRBD1 (7 bases). The V gene's germline CDR1 is SGHNT and CDR2 YYREEE (reference sequence). CDR3 length: 15 residues. Trimming cost V 4 bases and J 5 bases, with 16 bases left between them. DNA for the CDR3: TGTGCCAGCAGCCCGGAGGGGCAGGGGGAAAACATTCAGTACTTC. It encodes CASSPEGQGENIQYF.

The V and J genes are TRBV30 and TRBJ2-3, with 9 bases identical to TRBD2. This CDR3 contains 14 residues. The J segment lost 5 bases and the V segment lost 4 bases, leaving 7 bases of the junction unmatched. Germline assignment: CDR1 GTSNPN and CDR2 SVGIG (reference sequence). CDR3 nucleotides: TGTGCCTGGACTAGCGGGGTAGGGGTAGATACGCAGTATTTT. Translated, it gives CAWTSGVGVDTQYF.

This clone was recorded only once. The V call is TRBV2, the J call TRBJ1-1; TRBD1 matches at 7 bases. The CDR3 consists of 13 residues. The V segment lost 8 bases and the J segment 6 bases; nucleotides outside the gene matches: 9. Germline CDR1 SNHLY, CDR2 FYNNEI. CDR3 nucleotide sequence: TGTGCCAGCGAGCGACAGGGTGTCCCTGAAGCTTTCTTT. Translating it yields CASERQGVPEAFF.

In its sample, this clone was seen a few times. This sample also contains other DNA sequences that code for the same CDR3. V and J are TRBV6-5 and TRBJ1-1; the D gene is possibly TRBD1 (6 bases). Looked up from germline, CDR1 is MNHEY and CDR2 is SVGAGI. V gave up 2 bases and J gave up 1 base, with 8 bases separating them. The CDR3 is 14 amino acids. The CDR3 region has the DNA TGTGCCAGCAGTTACGGGACACCGAACACTGAAGCTTTCTTT. Amino acids: CASSYGTPNTEAFF.

Remarks on this clone: This may arise from a read error, as a much more abundant clone is one base away. The V call is TRBV5-4, the J call TRBJ1-1; no clear D. Germline V gene lookup returns CDR1 SGHNT and CDR2 YYREEE (reference sequence). The V gene lost 3 bases and the J gene lost 0 bases, with 6 bases spanning the gap. This CDR3 spans 13 amino acids. The CDR3 spells CASSYGVNTEAFF. CDR3 bases: TGTGCCAGCAGCTACGGGGTGAACACTGAAGCTTTCTTT.

The chain uses TRBV7-2 and TRBJ2-1; tentatively, D is TRBD1 or TRBD2 (5 bases each). The CDR3 covers 12 residues. Germline-derived CDR1 and CDR2 are SGHTA and FQGNSA. Trimming took 9 bases from V and 7 from J, leaving 13 bases between them. In DNA form, the CDR3 reads TGTGCCAGGGGGGACCCTGGGAATGAGCAGTTCTTC. Translation gives CARGDPGNEQFF. Full variable domain (remainder filled in from reference TRBV7-2 and TRBJ2-1): GAGVSQSPSNKVTEKGKDVELRCDPISGHTALYWYRQSLGQGLEFLIYFQGNSAPDKSGLPSDRFSAERTGGSVSTLTIQRTQQEDSAVYLCARGDPGNEQFFGPGTRLTVL.

About this clone itself: The same CDR3 also results from other DNA sequences found in this sample. The V gene is TRBV15, the J gene TRBJ2-7; TRBD2 agrees at 9 bases. V shed 4 bases and J 4 bases; nucleotides not matched to a gene: 5. The CDR3 runs 14 residues. Germline assignment: CDR1 LNHNV and CDR2 YYDKDF (reference sequence). The CDR3 spells CATSTLAGTYEQYF. The CDR3 nucleotides are TGTGCCACCAGCACGCTAGCGGGGACTTACGAGCAGTACTTC.

Details on this clone: The identical CDR3 is also encoded by other nucleotide sequences in the sample. The chain joins TRBV5-1 to TRBJ1-1; tentative D call: TRBD1 (5 bases). Trimming pared 0 bases from V and 1 base from J, leaving 7 bases between. This CDR3 is 14 amino acids long. Germline CDR1 reads SGHRS; CDR2 reads YFSETQ. The CDR3 is CASSLGGENTEAFF. The CDR3 region has the DNA TGCGCCAGCAGCTTGGGAGGGGAGAACACTGAAGCTTTCTTT.